One TCR beta chain is described in this entry. Antigen: not known. Isolated RNA was reverse transcribed in full, so expressed TCRB transcripts were sequenced. TCRdb's table, derived via immunoSEQ multiplex PCR, lists solely in-frame clones and lacks some. The top ten clones hold about 0.49% of a sample with more than 95,000 clones, about 26% of them seen once. V was clipped by 6 bases and J by 5 bases, with 17 bases between them. Per germline, CDR1 MNHEY and CDR2 SMNVEV (reference sequence). The CDR3 covers 15 residues. The sample is drawn from a study of beta chain features in type 1 diabetes. Overall study: Sorted cells numbering over 95,000,000 were examined across all samples.

Overall study findings and caveats: Shorter templates might be favored by PCR, equally in patients and controls. The question left open here concerned HLA type influencing TCRB rearrangement. Shortening of TCRB CDR3s, moderate but significant, appeared in all four CD4+ subsets of Type 1 diabetes patients.

The sequencing input was central memory CD4+ T cells from blood. This receptor was obtained from a young woman with type 1 diabetes. J is TRBJ2-1 and V is TRBV27; D possibly corresponds to TRBD1 (5 bases). CDR3 in amino acids: CASRTLLTVDNEQFF. Written as DNA, the CDR3 is TGTGCCAGCAGAACACTTCTGACAGTGGACAATGAGCAGTTCTTC.